There are many counts of the clone carrying this T cell receptor beta chain. Its antigen remains unidentified. The data derive from a study of CD8 T cells in ankylosing spondylitis. Findings of the study overall: Clones linked to disease, bearing a CD8+ phenotype, were relatively rare in peripheral blood. Some motif variants had been reported before (in reactive arthritis synovial fluid and blood).

By quantitative 5'-RACE with molecular barcodes, the TCR beta libraries were made. TCRdb fed the 5' RACE reads into MiXCR, producing one record per CDR3 protein. There are 180,000 or so distinct CDR3 sequences in the sample; around a tenth occur only once, and 25% to 35% lies in the top ten. V lost 3 bases and J 7 bases, leaving 13 bases between the germline ends. Per the germline V gene, CDR1 is MNHEY and CDR2 is SVGAGI. This CDR3 has 14 residues. The receptor's source is a male donor with ankylosing spondylitis or in good health (not recorded which). Sample: blood, either unsorted or a sorted T cell fraction (not recorded which). The chain links TRBV6-5 to TRBJ2-1; tentative D call: TRBD2 (6 bases). This CDR3 reads CASSYRAGNNEQFF. The DNA for the CDR3 is TGTGCCAGCAGTTATCGGGCGGGAAATAATGAGCAGTTCTTC.